The sequence of this T cell receptor beta chain was determined in a study of CD4 T cells in relation to SARS-CoV-2 and coronaviruses. On this clone: Its antigen remains unknown.

Germline lookup yields CDR1 KGHSH and CDR2 LQKENI. The CDR3 length is 13 residues. V lost 3 bases to trimming and J lost 6 bases; unmatched junction nucleotides: 2. Assay used: immunoSEQ multiplex PCR; TCRdb lists only in-frame clones, some missing. Of some 44,000 clones in the sample, about 80% were seen once. The chain is built from TRBV18 and TRBJ1-2; 9 bases align to TRBD1. The source material was naive CD4+ T cells from PBMCs, cultured in vitro. Described subset: naive CD4+ T cells isolated by negative enrichment. The source of this sequence is an adult with COVID-19. DNA of the CDR3: TGTGCCAGCTCACCGGGACAGGGCGATGGCTACACCTTC. Translating it yields CASSPGQGDGYTF.